This paragraph reports one T cell receptor (beta chain). Its antigen remains unidentified. There are 12 residues in the CDR3. V lost 4 bases, J lost 4 bases, and 10 bases lay in between. Germline V gene sequence: CDR1 SQVTM, CDR2 ANQGSEA. The data originate from a study of CD8+ T cells in alopecia areata. About the study: Each day, treated patients took oral tofacitinib twice, at 5 to 10 mg per dose. Tofacitinib dosing lasted 6 to 18 months, which was then followed by 6 months off drug.

Study conclusions and caveats: Patients shared TCRs less clearly than mice did, possibly for HLA-related reasons.

Sequencing relied on a cDNA template that was reverse transcribed from extracted RNA. Here immunoSEQ multiplex PCR was the method, and the copy in TCRdb shows in-frame clones only, minus some. The sample has about 170,000 clones, less than 75% seen once. The treatment was: oral pan-JAK inhibitor, 5-10 mg twice daily. Researchers gathered lesional scalp punch biopsies and peripheral blood from patients with alopecia areata. The chain employs TRBV29-1 and TRBJ1-2, with a tentative D call TRBD1 (5 bases). The sequence was obtained from a human donor with alopecia areata. Material: CD4+ T cells sorted from blood, obtained at approximately week 55, from a patient treated with tofacitinib. CDR3 nucleotides: TGCAGCGTTGTCAGGGACCTCTATGGCTACACCTTC. Protein product: CSVVRDLYGYTF.